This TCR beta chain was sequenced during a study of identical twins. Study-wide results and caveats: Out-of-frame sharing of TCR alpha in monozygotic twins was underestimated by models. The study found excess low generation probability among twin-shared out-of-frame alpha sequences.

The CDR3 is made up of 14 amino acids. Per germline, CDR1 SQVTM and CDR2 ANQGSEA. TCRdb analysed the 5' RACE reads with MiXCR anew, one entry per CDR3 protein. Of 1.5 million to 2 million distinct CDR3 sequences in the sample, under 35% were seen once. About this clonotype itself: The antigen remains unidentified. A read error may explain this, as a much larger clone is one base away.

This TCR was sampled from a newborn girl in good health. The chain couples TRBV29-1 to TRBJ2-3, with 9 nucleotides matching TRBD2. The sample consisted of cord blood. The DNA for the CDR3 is TGCAGCGTTCGCACTAGCGGGCTCACAGGTACGCAGTATTTT. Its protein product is CSVRTSGLTGTQYF.